The 18 T cell receptor beta chains below were found in one sample sequenced in a study of blood T cell repertoires in COVID-19. The protocol was immunoSEQ multiplex PCR, while the TCRdb copy is restricted to in-frame clones and leaves out a portion. Among 350,000 or so clones, nearly 90% were seen once, and the ten largest hold 6.5% to 8%. What was sequenced was peripheral blood. These receptors were obtained from a man aged 18 to 29 with active or convalescent COVID-19.

Worth noting for this clone: Different DNA sequences within this sample yield the same CDR3. CDR3 residues: CSVGTGDNQPQHF. The CDR3 bases are TGCAGCGTCGGGACAGGGGACAATCAGCCCCAGCATTTT. This chain uses TRBV29-1 with TRBJ1-5, with TRBD1 matching 10 bases. The junction had 2 bases not matched to a gene; V was cut back by 6 bases and J by 3 bases. CDR1 is SQVTM and CDR2 is ANQGSEA in the germline V gene. The CDR3 has 13 amino acids.

The chain has TRBV27 and TRBJ1-1, with 10 bases identical to TRBD1. V lost 6 bases to trimming and J lost 1 base; unmatched junction nucleotides: 8. Looked up from germline, CDR1 is MNHEY and CDR2 is SMNVEV (reference sequence). This CDR3 spans 16 amino acids. The chain's CDR3 is CASSVDRGPANTEAFF. The CDR3 DNA is TGTGCCAGCAGCGTCGACAGGGGGCCGGCGAACACTGAAGCTTTCTTT.

CDR3 region: CASAGQVSNQPQHF. Written as DNA, the CDR3 is TGTGCCAGCGCCGGACAGGTTAGCAATCAGCCCCAGCATTTT. The chain uses TRBV25-1 and TRBJ1-5; TRBD1 agrees at 7 bases. Trimming cost V 8 bases and J 0 bases; bases outside gene matches: 4. The CDR3 is 14 amino acids. Germline CDR1 is MGHDK and CDR2 is SYGVNS.

The chain employs TRBV4-1 and TRBJ2-1; TRBD2 matches 12 bases. This CDR3 contains 17 residues. Looked up from germline, CDR1 is MGHRA and CDR2 is YSYEKL. V dropped 1 base and J dropped 5; count of bases not matched to a gene: 6. Here the CDR3 DNA reads TGCGCCAGCAGCCAAGGACTAGCGGGAGCTTTTAACAATGAGCAGTTCTTC. Amino acids: CASSQGLAGAFNNEQFF.

The rearrangement uses TRBV27 and TRBJ2-6; TRBD1 matches 9 bases. CDR1 and CDR2 from the germline V gene are MNHEY and SMNVEV (reference sequence). V lost 5 bases to trimming and J lost 0 bases; unmatched junction nucleotides: 8. This CDR3 spans 18 amino acids. The CDR3 is CASSAHRGLYSGANVLTF. The DNA of the CDR3 is TGTGCCAGCAGTGCCCACAGGGGGCTTTACTCTGGGGCCAACGTCCTGACTTTC. The full variable domain, with the rest looked up from reference TRBV27 and TRBJ2-6, is EAQVTQNPRYLITVTGKKLTVTCSQNMNHEYMSWYRQDPGLGLRQIYYSMNVEVTDKGDVPEGYKVSRKEKRNFPLILESPSPNQTSLYFCASSAHRGLYSGANVLTFGAGSRLTVL.

The DNA of the CDR3 is TGTGCCAGCAGCAACAGGACAGGGGAGACCCAGTACTTC. This gives the protein CASSNRTGETQYF. The J gene is TRBJ2-5, the V gene TRBV12-3 or TRBV12-4, with 8 bases fitting TRBD1. The junction had 5 bases not matched to a gene; V was cut back by 6 bases and J by 5 bases. This CDR3 contains 13 residues.

The chain couples TRBV9 to TRBJ2-7; 7 bases map to TRBD1. The germline gives CDR1 SGDLS, CDR2 YYNGEE. J was trimmed by 3 bases and V by 3 bases; bases with no gene match: 6. The CDR3 runs to 14 residues. The DNA for the CDR3 is TGTGCCAGCAGCGCTGAACAGGGGTTCTACGAGCAGTACTTC. This codes for CASSAEQGFYEQYF.

This rearrangement joins TRBV6-1 to TRBJ1-4; D uncertain. Trimming shortened V by 0 bases and J by 3 bases, and 14 bases separated the two germline ends. The CDR3 extends over 17 amino acids. Germline V gene lookup returns CDR1 MNHNS and CDR2 SASEGT. The DNA for the CDR3 is TGTGCCAGCAGTGAAGCGGACCCGGAGGGAGCTAATGAAAAACTGTTTTTT. This sequence encodes CASSEADPEGANEKLFF.

V is TRBV2 and J is TRBJ2-5, with TRBD1 matching 10 bases. The CDR3 is made up of 14 amino acids. The V and J ends lost 6 bases and 4 bases, in that order; junction bases with no gene match: 5. Per the germline V gene, CDR1 is SNHLY and CDR2 is FYNNEI. CDR3 in amino acids: CASRTGGALETQYF. CDR3 in DNA: TGTGCCAGCAGGACAGGGGGCGCGTTAGAGACCCAGTACTTC.

CDR3 sequence reads: CASRTGVTEAFF. In DNA form, the CDR3 reads TGTGCCAGCCGGACAGGGGTCACTGAAGCTTTCTTT. The gene calls are TRBV6-5 and TRBJ1-1; 9 bases agree with TRBD1. With 8 bases clipped from V and 4 bases from J, the junction kept 2 bases outside the gene matches. CDR1 and CDR2 (germline): MNHEY, SVGAGI. This CDR3 comprises 12 residues.

The rearrangement uses TRBV28 and TRBJ2-6, with 7 bases aligning to TRBD1. The CDR3 runs 16 residues. CDR1 is MDHEN and CDR2 is SYDVKM in the germline V gene. With V trimmed by 5 bases and J by 4 bases, 8 bases remained unmatched. The DNA for the CDR3 is TGTGCCAGCAGTCAAGAGACAGGGTCCGGGGCCAACGTCCTGACTTTC. This sequence encodes CASSQETGSGANVLTF.

The chain couples TRBV4-1 to TRBJ1-1; D is possibly TRBD1 (5 bases). Germline-derived CDR1 and CDR2 are MGHRA and YSYEKL. V gave up 1 base and J gave up 1 base, with 10 bases separating them. The CDR3 covers 15 residues. CDR3 residues: CASSQVLTANTEAFF. CDR3 DNA: TGCGCCAGCAGCCAAGTTCTGACAGCGAACACTGAAGCTTTCTTT.

The chain uses TRBV7-8 and TRBJ1-5; D is unresolved. Germline loops: CDR1 SGHVS, CDR2 FQNEAQ. The CDR3 has 14 amino acids. Trimming removed 2 bases at V and 9 bases at J, with 14 bases between. The CDR3 reads CASSLPPPGGPQHF. The CDR3 DNA is TGTGCCAGCAGCTTACCCCCCCCCGGCGGGCCCCAGCATTTT.

The chain employs TRBV12-3 or TRBV12-4 and TRBJ1-5; D remains unclear. The CDR3 contains 13 residues. With 6 bases removed from V and 6 bases from J, the gap between germline ends came to 12 bases. CDR3 residues: CASREREAQPQHF. The CDR3 DNA follows: TGTGCCAGCAGAGAAAGGGAGGCTCAGCCCCAGCATTTT.

There are a few counts of this clone. This chain links TRBV7-3 with TRBJ2-7; possibly TRBD1 for D (5 bases). CDR1 and CDR2 from the germline V gene are SGHTA and FQGTGA. The CDR3 contains 12 residues. The V end lost 4 bases, the J end lost 7 bases, and 11 bases lay between the germline ends. CDR3 sequence (DNA): TGTGCCAGCAGCTCTCGCCCAGGGGAGCAGTACTTC. It translates to CASSSRPGEQYF. Full variable domain (outside the CDR3, taken from reference TRBV7-3 and TRBJ2-7): GAGVSQTPSNKVTEKGKYVELRCDPISGHTALYWYRQSLGQGPEFLIYFQGTGAADDSGLPNDRFFAVRPEGSVSTLKIQRTERGDSAVYLCASSSRPGEQYFGPGTRLTVT.

The genes are TRBV19 and TRBJ2-5; TRBD2 matches at 8 bases. The CDR3 covers 13 residues. The V segment lost 5 bases and the J segment 5 bases; nucleotides outside the gene matches: 4. The germline V gene encodes CDR1 LNHDA and CDR2 SQIVND (reference sequence). CDR3 sequence: CASSASGGETQYF. The DNA of the CDR3 is TGTGCCAGTAGTGCCTCGGGGGGGGAGACCCAGTACTTC.

The rearrangement joins TRBV19 to TRBJ1-1; D gene unclear. The length of the CDR3 is 13 residues. Germline CDR1 and CDR2: LNHDA and SQIVND (reference sequence). V lost 6 bases and J 2 bases, leaving 10 bases between the germline ends. The CDR3 reads CASRTTANTEAFF. In nucleotides, the CDR3 is TGTGCCAGTAGAACAACAGCTAACACTGAAGCTTTCTTT.

The chain couples TRBV7-2 to TRBJ2-7; 10 nucleotides match TRBD2. Germline loops: CDR1 SGHTA, CDR2 FQGNSA. V shed 0 bases and J 6 bases; nucleotides not matched to a gene: 8. The CDR3 has 16 amino acids. CDR3 nucleotides: TGTGCCAGCAGCTTAGCTCCGCCTAGCGGGAGTAGCGAGCAGTACTTC. Translating gives CASSLAPPSGSSEQYF.